This TCR beta chain was sequenced in a study of cytomegalovirus exposure and HLA in healthy donors. Study-level background: In terms of ancestry, the Caucasian-associated cluster contained roughly 80% of the approximately 420 genotyped donors. General study findings and limits: Per a later analysis, 15,000 to 20,000 TCR beta sequences showed association with HLA alleles at 0.05 false discovery rate. TCR beta V segments were, for the most part, productive about 87% or about 30% of the time in an earlier analysis.

Primers included in the PCR were 60 Vbeta and 13 Jbeta primers. Repertoires were generated with immunoSEQ multiplex PCR, while TCRdb's copy carries only in-frame clones and drops some. The table records around 190,000 clones, 65% to 90% of them present only once. Comment on this clone: Its antigen is as yet unknown.

The CDR3 has 17 amino acids. Germline V gene lookup returns CDR1 LNHDA and CDR2 SQIVND (reference sequence). The V segment lost 5 bases and the J segment 0 bases; nucleotides outside the gene matches: 6. This clonotype originated in a woman between 45 and 65 years old in good health and CMV-seronegative. The material sequenced was PBMCs. The genes are TRBV19 and TRBJ2-1; 11 nucleotides line up with TRBD1. CDR3 DNA sequence: TGTGCCAGTAGTCCGTACGGGACAGGGGGCTCCTACAATGAGCAGTTCTTC. Translated: CASSPYGTGGSYNEQFF.